This TCR beta chain came from a study of T cell responses to AZD1222 COVID-19 vaccine. Worth noting for this clone: The antigen is undetermined.

Study-wide findings and caveats: Females outnumbered males among donors, who were mostly white British; clonal diversity was possibly underestimated.

Libraries were prepared by immunoSEQ multiplex PCR; TCRdb keeps only in-frame clonotypes and omits some of them. The sample carries under 70,000 clones, more than 65% recorded once. Trimming took off 0 bases at V and 3 bases at J, with 6 bases between the two ends. Germline loops: CDR1 SGHNT, CDR2 YYREEE (reference sequence). The CDR3 has 14 residues. This receptor was identified in an adult in good health. This material consisted of peripheral blood, taken on day 0 of MenACWY control vaccination. The chain links TRBV5-4 to TRBJ2-2; D remains unclear. DNA for the CDR3: TGTGCCAGCAGCTTGGACTCAGACACCGGGGAGCTGTTTTTT. This sequence encodes CASSLDSDTGELFF.